This TCR beta chain is from a study of OX40 agonist ivuxolimab in advanced cancers. Study-wide context: Patients enrolled in dose escalation were diagnosed with hepatocellular carcinoma, melanoma, renal cell or head and neck cancer. One hepatocellular carcinoma and two cutaneous melanoma patients partially responded.

Remarks on this clone: Its antigen is unknown.

This table comes from immunoSEQ multiplex PCR, and its TCRdb copy is limited to in-frame clones, with some not included. The sample gives about 24,000 clones, 65% to 90% of which show up once; approximately 40% is in the top ten. Study results and caveats: Determination of antigen specificity was not performed for the expanded peripheral T cells.

The material was CD4+ or CD8+ T cells sorted from blood, obtained in a trial of the OX40 agonist ivuxolimab. The clonotype was recovered from an adult with an advanced solid tumor such as melanoma, head and neck, liver or kidney cancer.

This chain's CDR3 is CASSLVSSGNTGELFF. CDR3 bases: TGTGCCAGCAGCTTAGTTTCTAGCGGAAACACCGGGGAGCTGTTTTTT. V usage is TRBV11-1 and J usage is TRBJ2-2; the match to TRBD2 covers 7 bases. The CDR3 is 16 amino acids. V trimming: 1 base; J trimming: 2 bases; junction bases outside the gene matches: 4. Germline V lookup: CDR1 SGHAT, CDR2 FQDESV (reference sequence).